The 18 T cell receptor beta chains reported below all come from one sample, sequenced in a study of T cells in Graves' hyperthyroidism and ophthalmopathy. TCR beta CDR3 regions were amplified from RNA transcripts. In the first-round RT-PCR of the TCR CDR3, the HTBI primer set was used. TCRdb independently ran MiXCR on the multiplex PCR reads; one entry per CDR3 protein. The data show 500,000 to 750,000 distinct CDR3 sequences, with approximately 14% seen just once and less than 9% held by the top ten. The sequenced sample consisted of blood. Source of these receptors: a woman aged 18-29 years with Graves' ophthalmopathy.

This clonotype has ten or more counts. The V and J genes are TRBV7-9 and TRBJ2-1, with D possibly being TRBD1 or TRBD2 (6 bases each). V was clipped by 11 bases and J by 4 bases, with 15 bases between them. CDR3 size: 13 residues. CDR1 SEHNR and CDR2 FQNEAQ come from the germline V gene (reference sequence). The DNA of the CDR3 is TGTGCCCTGGGGGGCAGGGAGTACAATGAGCAGTTCTTC. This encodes CALGGREYNEQFF.

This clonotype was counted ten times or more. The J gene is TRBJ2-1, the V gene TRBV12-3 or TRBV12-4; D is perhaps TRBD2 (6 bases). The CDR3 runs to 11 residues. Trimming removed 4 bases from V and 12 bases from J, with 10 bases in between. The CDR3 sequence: CASSSSSVQFF. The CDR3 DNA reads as TGTGCCAGCAGTTCCTCTAGCGTGCAGTTCTTC.

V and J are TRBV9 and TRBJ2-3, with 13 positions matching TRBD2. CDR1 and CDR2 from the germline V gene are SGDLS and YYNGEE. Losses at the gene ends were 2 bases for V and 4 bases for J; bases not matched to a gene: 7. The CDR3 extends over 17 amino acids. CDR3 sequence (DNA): TGTGCCAGCAGCGTCGGACTAGCGGGAGACGGGTCAGATACGCAGTATTTT. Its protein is CASSVGLAGDGSDTQYF.

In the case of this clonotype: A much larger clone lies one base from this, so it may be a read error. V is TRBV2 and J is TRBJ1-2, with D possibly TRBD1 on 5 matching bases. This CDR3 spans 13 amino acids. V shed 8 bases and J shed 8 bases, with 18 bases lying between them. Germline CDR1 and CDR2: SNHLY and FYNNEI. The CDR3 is CASCRTWGDGYTF. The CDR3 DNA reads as TGTGCCAGCTGTAGAACATGGGGGGACGGCTACACCTTC.

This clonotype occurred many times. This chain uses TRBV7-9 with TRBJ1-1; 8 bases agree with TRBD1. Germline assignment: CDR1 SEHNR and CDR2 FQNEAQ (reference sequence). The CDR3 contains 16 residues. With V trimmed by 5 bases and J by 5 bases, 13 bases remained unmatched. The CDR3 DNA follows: TGTGCCAGCAGCCGGGACAGGAGGGGTCTAATGACTGAAGCTTTCTTT. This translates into CASSRDRRGLMTEAFF. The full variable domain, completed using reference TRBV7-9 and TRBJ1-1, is DTGVSQNPRHKITKRGQNVTFRCDPISEHNRLYWYRQTLGQGPEFLTYFQNEAQLEKSRLLSDRFSAERPKGSFSTLEIQRTEQGDSAMYLCASSRDRRGLMTEAFFGQGTRLTVV.

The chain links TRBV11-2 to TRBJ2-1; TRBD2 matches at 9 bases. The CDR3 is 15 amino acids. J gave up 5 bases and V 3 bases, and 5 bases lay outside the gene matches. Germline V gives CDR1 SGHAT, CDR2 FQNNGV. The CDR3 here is CASSFLAGADNEQFF. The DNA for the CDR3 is TGTGCCAGCAGCTTTTTAGCGGGAGCGGACAATGAGCAGTTCTTC.

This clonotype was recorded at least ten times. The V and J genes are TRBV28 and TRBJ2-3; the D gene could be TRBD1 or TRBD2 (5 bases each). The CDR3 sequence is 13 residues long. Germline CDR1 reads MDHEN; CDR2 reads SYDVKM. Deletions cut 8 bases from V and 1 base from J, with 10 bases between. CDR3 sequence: CASEGYGTDTQYF. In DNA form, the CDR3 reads TGTGCCAGCGAGGGGTACGGCACAGATACGCAGTATTTT.

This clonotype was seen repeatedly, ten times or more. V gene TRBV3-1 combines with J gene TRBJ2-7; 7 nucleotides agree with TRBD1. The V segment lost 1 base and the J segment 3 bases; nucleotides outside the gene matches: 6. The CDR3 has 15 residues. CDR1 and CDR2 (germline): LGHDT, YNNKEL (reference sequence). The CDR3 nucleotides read TGTGCCAGCAGCCAAGCCCCGACAGGGTACTACGAGCAGTACTTC. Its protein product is CASSQAPTGYYEQYF.

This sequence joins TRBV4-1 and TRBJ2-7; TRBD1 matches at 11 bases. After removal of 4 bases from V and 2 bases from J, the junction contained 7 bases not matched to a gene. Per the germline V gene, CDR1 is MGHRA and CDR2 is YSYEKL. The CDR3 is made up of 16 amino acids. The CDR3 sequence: CASSPSGTGGTYEQYF. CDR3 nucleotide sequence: TGCGCCAGCAGCCCAAGCGGGACAGGGGGAACCTACGAGCAGTACTTC.

CDR3 protein: CSVERGRGRGLGELFF. CDR3 coding DNA: TGCAGCGTTGAAAGAGGCAGGGGGAGAGGTTTAGGGGAGCTGTTTTTT. V gene TRBV29-1 combines with J gene TRBJ2-2; TRBD1 agrees at 7 bases. The CDR3 loop spans 16 amino acids. The germline V gene has CDR1 SQVTM and CDR2 ANQGSEA. V shed 2 bases, J shed 8 bases, and the junction held 14 bases outside the gene matches.

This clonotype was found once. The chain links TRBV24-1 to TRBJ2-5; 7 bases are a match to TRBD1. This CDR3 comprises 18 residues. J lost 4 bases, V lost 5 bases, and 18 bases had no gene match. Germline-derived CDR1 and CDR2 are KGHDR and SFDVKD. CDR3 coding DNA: TGTGCCACCAGTGCCACGCACGAAGGGGGCGCTTTTCGAGAGACCCAGTACTTC. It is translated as CATSATHEGGAFRETQYF.

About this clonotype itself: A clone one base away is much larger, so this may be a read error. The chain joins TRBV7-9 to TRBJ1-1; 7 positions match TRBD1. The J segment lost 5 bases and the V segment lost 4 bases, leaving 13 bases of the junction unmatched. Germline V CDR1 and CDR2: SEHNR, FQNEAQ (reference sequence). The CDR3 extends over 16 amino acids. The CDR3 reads CASSSARETGRTEAFF. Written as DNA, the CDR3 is TGTGCCAGCAGCTCCGCCCGGGAGACAGGGAGGACTGAAGCTTTCTTT.

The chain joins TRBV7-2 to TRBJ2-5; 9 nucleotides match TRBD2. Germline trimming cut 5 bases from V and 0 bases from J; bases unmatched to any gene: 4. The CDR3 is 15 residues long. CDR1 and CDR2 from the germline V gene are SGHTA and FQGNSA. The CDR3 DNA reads TGTGCCAGCAGCCCGAGACTAGCGGACCAAGAGACCCAGTACTTC. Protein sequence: CASSPRLADQETQYF.

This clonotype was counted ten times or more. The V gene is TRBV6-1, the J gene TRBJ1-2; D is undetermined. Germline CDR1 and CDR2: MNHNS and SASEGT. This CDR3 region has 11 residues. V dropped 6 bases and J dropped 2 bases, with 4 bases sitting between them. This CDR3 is CASRQNYGYTF. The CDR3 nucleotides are TGTGCCAGCAGACAGAACTATGGCTACACCTTC.

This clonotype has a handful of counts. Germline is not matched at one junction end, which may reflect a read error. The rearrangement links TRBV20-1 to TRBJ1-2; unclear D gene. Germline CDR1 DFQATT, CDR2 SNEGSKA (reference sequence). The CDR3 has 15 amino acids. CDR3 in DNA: TGCAGTGCCAGGCGGAGCACAGTTATTAACTGTGGCTACACCTTC. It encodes CSARRSTVINCGYTF.

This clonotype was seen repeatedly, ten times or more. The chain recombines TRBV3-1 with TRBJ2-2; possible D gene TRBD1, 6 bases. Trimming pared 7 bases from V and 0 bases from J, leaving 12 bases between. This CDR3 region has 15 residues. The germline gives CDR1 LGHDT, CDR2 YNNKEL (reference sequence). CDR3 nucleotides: TGTGCCAGCAACAAGAGGGACACGAACACCGGGGAGCTGTTTTTT. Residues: CASNKRDTNTGELFF.

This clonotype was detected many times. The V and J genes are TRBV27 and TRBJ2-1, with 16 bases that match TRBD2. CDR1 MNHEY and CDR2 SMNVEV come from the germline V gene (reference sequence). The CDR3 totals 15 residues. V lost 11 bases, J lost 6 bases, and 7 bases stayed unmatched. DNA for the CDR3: TGTGCCGCGGGGGGGACTAGCGGGGGGGGCAATGAGCAGTTCTTC. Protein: CAAGGTSGGGNEQFF.

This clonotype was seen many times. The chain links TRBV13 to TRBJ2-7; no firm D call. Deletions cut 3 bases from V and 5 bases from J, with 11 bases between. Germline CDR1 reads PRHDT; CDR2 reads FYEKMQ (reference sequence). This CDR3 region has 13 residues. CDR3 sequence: CASSFGRVDEQYF. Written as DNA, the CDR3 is TGTGCCAGCAGCTTTGGAAGGGTCGACGAGCAGTACTTC.